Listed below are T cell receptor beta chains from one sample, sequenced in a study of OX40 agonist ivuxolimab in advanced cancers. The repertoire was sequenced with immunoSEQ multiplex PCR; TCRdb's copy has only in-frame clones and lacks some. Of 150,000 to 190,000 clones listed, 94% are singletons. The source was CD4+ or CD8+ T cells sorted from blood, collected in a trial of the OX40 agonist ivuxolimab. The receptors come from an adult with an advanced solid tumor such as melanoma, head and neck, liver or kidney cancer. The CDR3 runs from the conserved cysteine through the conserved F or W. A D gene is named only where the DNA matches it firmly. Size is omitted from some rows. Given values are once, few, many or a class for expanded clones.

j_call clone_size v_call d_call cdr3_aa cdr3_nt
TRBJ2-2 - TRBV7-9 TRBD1 CASPSNRDSKNTGELFF TGTGCCAGCCCTTCAAACCGGGACAGTAAGAACACCGGGGAGCTGTTTTTT
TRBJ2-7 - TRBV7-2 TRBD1 CASSAPGGAYEQYF TGTGCCAGCAGCGCACCAGGGGGAGCTTACGAGCAGTACTTC
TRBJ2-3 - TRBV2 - CASRRTSDTQYF TGTGCCAGCAGGAGGACGTCAGATACGCAGTATTTT
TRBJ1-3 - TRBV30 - CARRTPGNTIYF TGTGCCCGGAGGACCCCTGGAAACACCATATATTTT
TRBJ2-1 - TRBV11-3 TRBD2 CASSPTSGRADEQFF TGTGCCAGCAGCCCGACTAGCGGGAGGGCCGATGAGCAGTTCTTC
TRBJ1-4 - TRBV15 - CATSREATNEKLFF TGTGCCACCAGCAGAGAAGCAACTAATGAAAAACTGTTTTTT
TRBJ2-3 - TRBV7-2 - CASSLGTADTQYF TGTGCCAGCAGCTTGGGGACCGCAGATACGCAGTATTTT
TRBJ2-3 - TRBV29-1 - CSVRQVITDTQYF TGCAGCGTGAGACAGGTTATAACAGATACGCAGTATTTT
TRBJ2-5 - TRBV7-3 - CASSLARGETQYF TGTGCCAGCAGCTTAGCTAGGGGAGAGACCCAGTACTTC
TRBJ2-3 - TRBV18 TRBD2 CASSPPSGTTDTQYF TGTGCCAGCTCACCACCTAGCGGGACAACAGATACGCAGTATTTT
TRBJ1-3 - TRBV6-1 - CASSDNVYSGNTIYF TGTGCCAGCAGTGACAACGTCTACTCTGGAAACACCATATATTTT
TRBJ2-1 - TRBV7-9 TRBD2 CASSSASGRNGEQFF TGTGCCAGCAGTTCGGCTAGCGGGAGGAACGGGGAGCAGTTCTTC
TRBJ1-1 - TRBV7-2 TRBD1 CASSFTGGNTEAFF TGTGCCAGCAGCTTCACAGGGGGAAACACTGAAGCTTTCTTT
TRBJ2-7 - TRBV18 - CASSPTGGDEQYF TGTGCCAGCTCACCTACCGGGGGCGACGAGCAGTACTTC
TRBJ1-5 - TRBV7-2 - CASSLAGGQPQHF TGTGCCAGCAGCTTAGCGGGGGGACAGCCCCAGCATTTT
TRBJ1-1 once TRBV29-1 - CSAEGRQVTEAFF TGCAGCGCCGAGGGCAGGCAAGTGACTGAAGCTTTCTTT
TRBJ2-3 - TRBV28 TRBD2 CASSGDYRTDTQYF TGTGCCAGCAGTGGGGACTACCGCACAGATACGCAGTATTTT
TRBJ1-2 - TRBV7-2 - CASSFSQGTYGYTF TGTGCCAGCAGCTTCTCCCAGGGGACCTATGGCTACACCTTC
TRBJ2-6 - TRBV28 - CASSLRWASGANVLTF TGTGCCAGCAGTTTACGGTGGGCCTCTGGGGCCAACGTCCTGACTTTC
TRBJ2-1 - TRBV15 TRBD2 CATSSGGAKYNEQFF TGTGCCACCAGCAGCGGGGGGGCCAAGTACAATGAGCAGTTCTTC
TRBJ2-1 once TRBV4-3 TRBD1 CASSQVGQDKQFF TGCGCCAGCAGCCAAGTGGGACAGGATAAGCAGTTCTTC
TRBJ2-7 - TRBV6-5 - CASSYSLSSYEQYF TGTGCCAGCAGTTACTCGCTCTCCTCCTACGAGCAGTACTTC